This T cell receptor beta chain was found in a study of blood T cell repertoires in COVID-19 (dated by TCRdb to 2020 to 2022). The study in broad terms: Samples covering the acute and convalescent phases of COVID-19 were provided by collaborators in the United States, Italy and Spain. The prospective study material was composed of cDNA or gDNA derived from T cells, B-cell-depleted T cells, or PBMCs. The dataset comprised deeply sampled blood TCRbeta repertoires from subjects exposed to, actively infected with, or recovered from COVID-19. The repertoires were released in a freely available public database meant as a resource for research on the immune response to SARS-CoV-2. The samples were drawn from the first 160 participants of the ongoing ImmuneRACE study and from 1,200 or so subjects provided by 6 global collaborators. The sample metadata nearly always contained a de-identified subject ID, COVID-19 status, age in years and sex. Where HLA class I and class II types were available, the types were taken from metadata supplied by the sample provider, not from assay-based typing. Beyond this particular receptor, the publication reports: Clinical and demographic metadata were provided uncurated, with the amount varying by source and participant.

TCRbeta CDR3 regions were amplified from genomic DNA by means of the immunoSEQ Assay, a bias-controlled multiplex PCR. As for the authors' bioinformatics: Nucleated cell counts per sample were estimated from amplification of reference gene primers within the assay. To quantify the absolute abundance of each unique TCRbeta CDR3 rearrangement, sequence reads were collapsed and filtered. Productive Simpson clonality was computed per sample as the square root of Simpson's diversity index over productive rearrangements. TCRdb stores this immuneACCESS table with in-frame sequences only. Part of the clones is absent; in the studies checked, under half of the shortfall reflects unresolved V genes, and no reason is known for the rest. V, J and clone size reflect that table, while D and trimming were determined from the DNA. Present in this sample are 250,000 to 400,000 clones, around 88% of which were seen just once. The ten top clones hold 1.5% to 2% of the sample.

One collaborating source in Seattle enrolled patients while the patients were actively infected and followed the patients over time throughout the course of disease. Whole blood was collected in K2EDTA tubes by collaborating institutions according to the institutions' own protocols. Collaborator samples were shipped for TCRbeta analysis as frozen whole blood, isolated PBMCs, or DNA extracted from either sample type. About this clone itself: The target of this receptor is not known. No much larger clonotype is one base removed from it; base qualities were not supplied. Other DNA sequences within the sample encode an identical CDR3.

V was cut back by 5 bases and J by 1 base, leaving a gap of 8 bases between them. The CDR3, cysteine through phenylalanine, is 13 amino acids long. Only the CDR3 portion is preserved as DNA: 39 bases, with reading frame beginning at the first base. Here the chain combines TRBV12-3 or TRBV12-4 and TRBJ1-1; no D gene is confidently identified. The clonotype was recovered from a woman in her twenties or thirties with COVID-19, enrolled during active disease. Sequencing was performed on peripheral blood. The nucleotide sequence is TGTGCCAGCAGTCGGCAGGAGAACACTGAAGCTTTCTTT. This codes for CASSRQENTEAFF.